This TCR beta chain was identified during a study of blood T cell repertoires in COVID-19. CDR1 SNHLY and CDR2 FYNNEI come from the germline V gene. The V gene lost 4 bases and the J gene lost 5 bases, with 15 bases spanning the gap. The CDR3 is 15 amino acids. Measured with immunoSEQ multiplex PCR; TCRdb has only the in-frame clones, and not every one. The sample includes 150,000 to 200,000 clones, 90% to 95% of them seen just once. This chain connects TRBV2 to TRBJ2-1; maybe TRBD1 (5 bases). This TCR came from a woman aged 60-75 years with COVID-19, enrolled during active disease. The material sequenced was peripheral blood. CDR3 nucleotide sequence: TGTGCCAGCAGTGTGAGCCAGGGTGTCCACAATGAGCAGTTCTTC. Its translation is CASSVSQGVHNEQFF.